These T cell receptor beta chains were read from a single sample in a study of cytomegalovirus exposure and HLA in healthy donors. Some clones are missing from TCRdb's copy, which holds only in-frame ones; the method was immunoSEQ multiplex PCR. Altogether 110,000 to 150,000 clones are present, about three quarters being singletons, with the ten largest covering 1% to 1.5%. The sample consisted of PBMCs. The receptor source for this set is a male donor in good health and CMV-seropositive. The CDR3 runs from the conserved cysteine through the conserved F or W. Each record gives: J gene, clone size, D gene, V gene, CDR3 protein, CDR3 DNA. A D gene is named only where the DNA matches it firmly. A row's size may be missing; if present it is once, few, many or a size class.

J gene: TRBJ2-5; clone size: once; D gene: .; V gene: TRBV27; CDR3 protein: CASSLGLGGTQYF; CDR3 DNA: TGTGCCAGCAGTTTAGGGCTAGGAGGGACCCAGTACTTC
J gene: TRBJ2-3; clone size: once; D gene: TRBD2; V gene: TRBV6-4; CDR3 protein: CASSDGRLAGGTDTQYF; CDR3 DNA: TGTGCCAGCAGTGACGGCCGACTAGCGGGAGGCACAGATACGCAGTATTTT
J gene: TRBJ1-1; clone size: few; D gene: .; V gene: TRBV19; CDR3 protein: CASSMGSRGWTEAFF; CDR3 DNA: TGTGCCAGTAGTATGGGTAGCAGGGGATGGACTGAAGCTTTCTTT
J gene: TRBJ1-2; clone size: .; D gene: .; V gene: TRBV19; CDR3 protein: CASSMFSSLHGYTF; CDR3 DNA: TGTGCCAGTAGTATGTTCAGTTCCCTTCATGGCTACACCTTC
J gene: TRBJ2-2; clone size: .; D gene: TRBD2; V gene: TRBV19; CDR3 protein: CASSIGYFSGSDTGELFF; CDR3 DNA: TGTGCCAGTAGTATAGGGTACTTTAGCGGGAGCGACACCGGGGAGCTGTTTTTT
J gene: TRBJ2-7; clone size: .; D gene: TRBD1; V gene: TRBV5-1; CDR3 protein: CASSSITGGSYEQYF; CDR3 DNA: TGCGCCAGCAGCTCCATAACAGGGGGGAGCTACGAGCAGTACTTC
J gene: TRBJ1-2; clone size: .; D gene: .; V gene: TRBV6-5; CDR3 protein: CASSSEGAYGYTF; CDR3 DNA: TGTGCCAGCAGTTCGGAAGGGGCCTATGGCTACACCTTC
J gene: TRBJ1-5; clone size: few; D gene: .; V gene: TRBV10-3; CDR3 protein: CAISESNGHQPQHF; CDR3 DNA: TGTGCCATCAGTGAGTCGAATGGGCATCAGCCCCAGCATTTT
J gene: TRBJ2-3; clone size: .; D gene: .; V gene: TRBV4-3; CDR3 protein: CASSQATGRPDTQYF; CDR3 DNA: TGCGCCAGCAGCCAAGCTACAGGGCGCCCAGATACGCAGTATTTT
J gene: TRBJ1-1; clone size: .; D gene: TRBD1; V gene: TRBV9; CDR3 protein: CASSPSGIPGQEAFF; CDR3 DNA: TGTGCCAGCAGCCCCTCCGGAATTCCGGGACAGGAAGCTTTCTTT
J gene: TRBJ2-7; clone size: .; D gene: .; V gene: TRBV11-2; CDR3 protein: CASQLGLGGSYEQYF; CDR3 DNA: TGTGCCAGCCAGCTTGGACTAGGGGGCTCCTACGAGCAGTACTTC
J gene: TRBJ2-6; clone size: .; D gene: .; V gene: TRBV5-1; CDR3 protein: CASSLLAGPGGANVLTF; CDR3 DNA: TGCGCCAGCAGCTTGTTAGCAGGCCCGGGGGGGGCCAACGTCCTGACTTTC
J gene: TRBJ2-7; clone size: .; D gene: TRBD2; V gene: TRBV4-2; CDR3 protein: CASSQVVAGAHEQYF; CDR3 DNA: TGTGCCAGCAGCCAAGTCGTAGCGGGAGCCCACGAGCAGTACTTC
J gene: TRBJ1-4; clone size: .; D gene: .; V gene: TRBV6-5; CDR3 protein: CASSYAQGREKLFF; CDR3 DNA: TGTGCCAGCAGTTACGCGCAGGGAAGGGAAAAACTGTTTTTT
J gene: TRBJ2-7; clone size: once; D gene: .; V gene: TRBV28; CDR3 protein: CASSLTSSGYYEQYF; CDR3 DNA: TGTGCCAGCAGTTTAACCTCCTCAGGATACTACGAGCAGTACTTC
J gene: TRBJ1-2; clone size: .; D gene: TRBD1; V gene: TRBV6-5; CDR3 protein: CASRSTGGAGYGYTF; CDR3 DNA: TGTGCCAGCAGGTCCACAGGGGGGGCGGGCTATGGCTACACCTTC
J gene: TRBJ1-1; clone size: .; D gene: TRBD1; V gene: TRBV10-3; CDR3 protein: CAISQQGWQTEAFF; CDR3 DNA: TGTGCCATCAGTCAACAGGGGTGGCAGACTGAAGCTTTCTTT
J gene: TRBJ2-7; clone size: .; D gene: .; V gene: TRBV7-6; CDR3 protein: CASSLGSAVAYEQYF; CDR3 DNA: TGTGCCAGCAGCTTAGGCTCGGCGGTAGCCTACGAGCAGTACTTC
J gene: TRBJ1-5; clone size: .; D gene: TRBD1; V gene: TRBV5-8; CDR3 protein: CASSWNGQGTQPQHF; CDR3 DNA: TGTGCCAGCAGCTGGAACGGACAGGGAACTCAGCCCCAGCATTTT
J gene: TRBJ1-5; clone size: .; D gene: .; V gene: TRBV5-8; CDR3 protein: CASSPLALGGNQPQHF; CDR3 DNA: TGTGCCAGCAGCCCCCTGGCCCTAGGCGGCAATCAGCCCCAGCATTTT